This T cell receptor beta chain was sequenced for a study of blood T cell repertoires in COVID-19. Across the study: COVID-19 samples collected from the United States, Italy and Spain covered acute and convalescent phases. T cells, B-cell-depleted T cells, or PBMCs provided the cDNA or gDNA that served as material.

Authors' data handling: Nucleated cell number was recorded as an estimate derived from reference gene primer amplification. The data were produced by immunoSEQ multiplex PCR, yet TCRdb's version contains in-frame clones alone and is incomplete. The V and J calls and clone size were taken over from that table, and D and trimming were inferred from the DNA. The sample comprises approximately 50,000 clones, 85% of which are singletons, and roughly a tenth rests with the top ten. Germline CDR1 GTSNPN, CDR2 SVGIG (reference sequence). This CDR3 contains 13 residues. Trimming shortened V by 2 bases and J by 9 bases, and 14 bases separated the two germline ends.

The chain couples TRBV30 to TRBJ2-1; TRBD2 might be the D (5 bases). Sample: peripheral blood. This sequence was found in a human donor in a cohort sampled during active COVID-19. CDR3 bases: TGTGCCTGGAGTAGGCGGAGCGGCGGTGAGCAGTTCTTC. It is translated as CAWSRRSGGEQFF.